This entry features one TCR beta chain sequence. The sample originates from a study of cytomegalovirus exposure and HLA in healthy donors. Looking at the study overall: Most genotyped donors, over 70% of about 400, had Caucasian-associated genetic ancestry.

Healthy bone marrow donors formed the donor group. At the time of sampling, donors were nominally healthy, though unrecorded immune exposures were likely. This CDR3 region has 13 residues. The junction had 7 bases not matched to a gene; V was cut back by 5 bases and J by 8 bases. CDR1 GTSNPN and CDR2 SVGIG come from the germline V gene (reference sequence). The PCR employed 60 Vbeta primers together with 13 Jbeta primers. Assay: immunoSEQ multiplex PCR; the TCRdb copy retains only in-frame clones and omits some. The sample yields approximately 110,000 clones, around 70% seen once. The origin of this receptor is a man aged 25-45 years in good health and CMV-seropositive. The chain recombines TRBV30 with TRBJ2-2; 8 bases match TRBD1. Sequences were obtained from PBMCs. The CDR3 nucleotides are TGTGCCTGGTACGGACAGGGAACTGGGGAGCTGTTTTTT. This codes for CAWYGQGTGELFF. The full variable domain, its missing parts supplied by reference TRBV30 and TRBJ2-2, is SQTIHQWPATLVQPVGSPLSLECTVEGTSNPNLYWYRQAAGRGLQLLFYSVGIGQISSEVPQNLSASRPQDRQFILSSKKLLLSDSGFYLCAWYGQGTGELFFGEGSRLTVL.